The clone carrying this TCR beta chain showed up many times. Its antigen is still unknown. Read coverage stops 3 residues before the CDR3 terminus; the germline J gene supplies the remainder. These data originate in a study of T cell clonality in common variable immunodeficiency. Each donor provided roughly 4.5 to 8.5 ml of heparinized whole blood. Points from the study as a whole: Patient heterogeneity in the CVID cohort limited correlations between repertoire features and clinical complications. In common variable immunodeficiency, TCR beta chains reportedly carried fewer deletions and N-nucleotide insertions.

Per the germline V gene, CDR1 is SGHDN and CDR2 is FVKESK. The CDR3 runs to 19 residues. The assay was immunoSEQ multiplex PCR, and TCRdb's table has in-frame clones only and misses some. The data show tens of thousands of clones, with none appearing a single time. The TCR comes from a person between 18 and 75 years old in good health. The V and J genes are TRBV14 and TRBJ2-3, with 8 positions matching TRBD1. Sequencing was carried out using peripheral blood mononuclear cells. The DNA read from the CDR3 is TGTGCCAGCAGCCAACTTGATCTCAGGGGGCCGACCCGAGGACCTGCG. Translation gives CASSQLDLRGPTRGPA. In full, the CDR3 reads CASSQLDLRGPTRGPAQYF.